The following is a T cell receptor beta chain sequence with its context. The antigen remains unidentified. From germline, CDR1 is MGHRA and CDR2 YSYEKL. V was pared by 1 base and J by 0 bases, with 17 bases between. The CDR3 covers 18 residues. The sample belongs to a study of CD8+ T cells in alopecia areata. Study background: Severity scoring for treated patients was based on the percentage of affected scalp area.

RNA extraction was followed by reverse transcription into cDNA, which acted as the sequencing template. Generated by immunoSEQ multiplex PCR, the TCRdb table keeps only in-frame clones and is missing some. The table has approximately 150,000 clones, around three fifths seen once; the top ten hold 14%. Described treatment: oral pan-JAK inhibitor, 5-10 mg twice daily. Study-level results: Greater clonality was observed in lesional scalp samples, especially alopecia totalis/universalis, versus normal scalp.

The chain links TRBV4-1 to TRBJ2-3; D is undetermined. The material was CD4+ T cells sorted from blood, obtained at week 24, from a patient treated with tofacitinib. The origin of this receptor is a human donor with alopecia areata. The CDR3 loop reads CASSQVLGSPASTDTQYF. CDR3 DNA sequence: TGCGCCAGCAGCCAAGTATTAGGTTCCCCTGCTAGCACAGATACGCAGTATTTT.